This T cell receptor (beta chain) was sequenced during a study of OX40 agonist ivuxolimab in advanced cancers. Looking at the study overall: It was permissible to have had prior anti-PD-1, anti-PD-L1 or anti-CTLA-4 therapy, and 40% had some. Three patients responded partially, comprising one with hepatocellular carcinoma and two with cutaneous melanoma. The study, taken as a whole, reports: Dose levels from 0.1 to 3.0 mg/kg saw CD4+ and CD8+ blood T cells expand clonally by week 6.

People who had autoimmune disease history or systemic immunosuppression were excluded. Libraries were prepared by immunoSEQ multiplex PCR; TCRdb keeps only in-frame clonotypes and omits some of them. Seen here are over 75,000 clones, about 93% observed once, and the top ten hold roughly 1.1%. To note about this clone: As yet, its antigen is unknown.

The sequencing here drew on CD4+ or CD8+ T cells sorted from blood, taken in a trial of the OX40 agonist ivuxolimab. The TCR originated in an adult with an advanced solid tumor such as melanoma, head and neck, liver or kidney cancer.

CDR3: CASSFPGGKNEQYF. The CDR3 nucleotides read TGTGCCAGCAGCTTCCCAGGGGGAAAGAACGAGCAGTACTTC. The rearrangement links TRBV5-5 to TRBJ2-7, with 7 bases that match TRBD1. J lost 5 bases, V lost 2 bases, and 7 bases had no gene match. The CDR3 contains 14 residues. Germline CDR1 reads SGHKS; CDR2 reads YYEKEE (reference sequence).